This is a list of T cell receptor beta chains from one sample in a study of OX40 agonist ivuxolimab in advanced cancers. Here immunoSEQ multiplex PCR was the method, and the copy in TCRdb shows in-frame clones only, minus some. This table holds under 65,000 clones, approximately 89% found once. Sample: CD4+ or CD8+ T cells sorted from blood, taken in a trial of the OX40 agonist ivuxolimab. These TCRs come from an adult with an advanced solid tumor such as melanoma, head and neck, liver or kidney cancer. CDR3s include the opening cysteine and the closing phenylalanine or tryptophan. The D gene is left open where the match is weak. Expanded clones are given a class, and other clones once, few, many or no size at all.

V: TRBV7-9; D: TRBD1; J: TRBJ2-2; length: 15; size: .; CDR3: CASRKQGVLTGELFF; DNA: TGTGCCAGCAGGAAACAGGGGGTCTTGACCGGGGAGCTGTTTTTT
V: TRBV28; D: .; J: TRBJ2-3; length: 15; size: .; CDR3: CASSFPSGTADTQYF; DNA: TGTGCCAGCAGTTTCCCAAGCGGGACAGCAGATACGCAGTATTTT
V: TRBV21-1; D: .; J: TRBJ2-1; length: 15; size: .; CDR3: CASIVRDRGGVEQFF; DNA: TGTGCCAGCATCGTAAGGGACAGGGGCGGAGTTGAGCAGTTCTTC
V: TRBV5-1; D: TRBD1; J: TRBJ1-4; length: 14; size: .; CDR3: CASSLQGASEKLFF; DNA: TGCGCCAGCAGCTTGCAGGGGGCGAGCGAAAAACTGTTTTTT
V: TRBV6-5; D: .; J: TRBJ1-5; length: 14; size: .; CDR3: CASSYPVSNQPQHF; DNA: TGTGCCAGCAGTTACCCGGTTAGCAATCAGCCCCAGCATTTT
V: TRBV5-1; D: TRBD1; J: TRBJ2-5; length: 15; size: few; CDR3: CASSTTGAHQETQYF; DNA: TGCGCCAGCAGCACGACAGGGGCGCACCAAGAGACCCAGTACTTC
V: TRBV5-6; D: TRBD1; J: TRBJ1-2; length: 15; size: .; CDR3: CASSLGDREAYGYTF; DNA: TGTGCCAGCAGCTTGGGGGACAGGGAAGCCTATGGCTACACCTTC
V: TRBV27; D: .; J: TRBJ1-4; length: 13; size: .; CDR3: CASSPRGMVKLFF; DNA: TGTGCCAGCAGTCCCAGGGGAATGGTAAAACTGTTTTTT
V: TRBV2; D: .; J: TRBJ1-1; length: 13; size: once; CDR3: CASSKDMNTEAFF; DNA: TGTGCCAGCAGTAAAGACATGAACACTGAAGCTTTCTTT
V: TRBV6-6; D: .; J: TRBJ1-2; length: 13; size: .; CDR3: CASSPGTFYGYTF; DNA: TGTGCCAGCAGCCCAGGGACATTCTATGGCTACACCTTC
V: TRBV5-4; D: .; J: TRBJ2-4; length: 15; size: .; CDR3: CASSLWGVAKNIQYF; DNA: TGTGCCAGCAGCTTGTGGGGGGTAGCCAAAAACATTCAGTACTTC
V: TRBV21-1; D: .; J: TRBJ1-5; length: 22; size: .; CDR3: CASSKGQPGTGAGMFSNQPQHF; DNA: TGTGCCAGCAGCAAAGGACAGCCCGGGACAGGGGCTGGTATGTTTAGCAATCAGCCCCAGCATTTT
V: TRBV4-2; D: .; J: TRBJ2-3; length: 15; size: .; CDR3: CASSLKAGAPDTQYF; DNA: TGTGCCAGCAGCCTCAAAGCGGGCGCCCCAGATACGCAGTATTTT
V: TRBV11-2; D: .; J: TRBJ2-1; length: 13; size: .; CDR3: CASSRGTHNEQFF; DNA: TGTGCCAGCAGCAGGGGTACGCACAATGAGCAGTTCTTC
V: TRBV18; D: TRBD2; J: TRBJ2-6; length: 18; size: .; CDR3: CASSPRLAGLSGANVLTF; DNA: TGTGCCAGCTCGCCCCGACTAGCGGGCTTATCTGGGGCCAACGTCCTGACTTTC
V: TRBV29-1; D: .; J: TRBJ1-2; length: 14; size: .; CDR3: CSARGTSNNYGYTF; DNA: TGCAGCGCCAGAGGGACATCTAACAACTATGGCTACACCTTC
V: TRBV28; D: TRBD2; J: TRBJ2-7; length: 15; size: once; CDR3: CASSYGPSGNYEQYF; DNA: TGTGCCAGCAGTTACGGGCCTAGCGGGAACTACGAGCAGTACTTC
V: TRBV5-1; D: .; J: TRBJ2-7; length: 13; size: .; CDR3: CASSQGLSYEQYF; DNA: TGCGCCAGCAGCCAGGGACTCTCCTACGAGCAGTACTTC
V: TRBV19; D: .; J: TRBJ1-1; length: 14; size: .; CDR3: CASFPLDSNTEAFF; DNA: TGTGCCAGTTTCCCTCTGGACAGCAACACTGAAGCTTTCTTT
V: TRBV27; D: .; J: TRBJ1-1; length: 13; size: .; CDR3: CASSFRGGTEAFF; DNA: TGTGCCAGCAGTTTCCGCGGGGGCACTGAAGCTTTCTTT
V: TRBV2; D: .; J: TRBJ1-5; length: 13; size: hyperexpanded; CDR3: CASSAWQVGPQHF; DNA: TGTGCCAGCAGTGCGTGGCAGGTGGGGCCCCAGCATTTT
V: TRBV11-2; D: .; J: TRBJ2-1; length: 15; size: few; CDR3: CASSLIPGLHNEQFF; DNA: TGTGCCAGCAGCCTCATTCCGGGGCTACACAATGAGCAGTTCTTC
V: TRBV5-8; D: .; J: TRBJ2-5; length: 17; size: .; CDR3: CASSSWGGPGDQETQYF; DNA: TGTGCCAGCAGCTCGTGGGGGGGGCCAGGGGATCAAGAGACCCAGTACTTC
V: TRBV5-4; D: .; J: TRBJ1-1; length: 15; size: once; CDR3: CASSLARGSGTEAFF; DNA: TGTGCCAGCAGCCTCGCCAGGGGCAGTGGGACTGAAGCTTTCTTT
V: TRBV5-1; D: .; J: TRBJ1-4; length: 17; size: .; CDR3: CASSWGGSVATNEKLFF; DNA: TGCGCCAGCAGCTGGGGGGGATCAGTCGCAACTAATGAAAAACTGTTTTTT
V: TRBV28; D: .; J: TRBJ1-2; length: 13; size: once; CDR3: CASSLWQNYGYTF; DNA: TGTGCCAGCAGTTTGTGGCAGAACTATGGCTACACCTTC